Below, 3 T cell receptor beta chains from the same sample are listed, as sequenced in a study of blood T cell repertoires in COVID-19. Profiling relied on immunoSEQ multiplex PCR, and the TCRdb table lists in-frame clones only, not all of them. The data show over 25,000 clones, 84% seen once. The source material was peripheral blood. The receptors stem from a woman of 80 years or more with acute or convalescent COVID-19.

This clone was picked up one time. This chain joins TRBV11-2 and TRBJ1-4; no clear D. V was shortened by 3 bases and J by 7 bases, with 9 bases between the two germline ends. The CDR3 is 13 residues long. Germline V gives CDR1 SGHAT, CDR2 FQNNGV. In nucleotides, the CDR3 is TGTGCCAGCAGCTTTTCGGGAAGTGAAAAACTGTTTTTT. Residues: CASSFSGSEKLFF.

Only a few counts were recorded for this clone. The V call is TRBV6-5, the J call TRBJ1-5; TRBD1 matches at 8 bases. CDR1 and CDR2 (germline): MNHEY, SVGAGI. Unmatched junction bases numbered 5, after V lost 7 bases and J lost 6 bases. There are 13 residues in the CDR3. CDR3 sequence: CASKGQGTQPQHF. The CDR3 DNA is TGTGCCAGCAAAGGACAGGGCACTCAGCCCCAGCATTTT.

The genes are TRBV9 and TRBJ2-1; maybe TRBD2 (5 bases). The V gene lost 4 bases and the J gene lost 5 bases, with 13 bases spanning the gap. CDR1 and CDR2 from the germline V gene are SGDLS and YYNGEE. This CDR3 comprises 14 residues. The CDR3 sequence: CASSPSGGHNEQFF. Written as DNA, the CDR3 is TGTGCCAGCAGCCCCAGCGGAGGCCACAATGAGCAGTTCTTC.